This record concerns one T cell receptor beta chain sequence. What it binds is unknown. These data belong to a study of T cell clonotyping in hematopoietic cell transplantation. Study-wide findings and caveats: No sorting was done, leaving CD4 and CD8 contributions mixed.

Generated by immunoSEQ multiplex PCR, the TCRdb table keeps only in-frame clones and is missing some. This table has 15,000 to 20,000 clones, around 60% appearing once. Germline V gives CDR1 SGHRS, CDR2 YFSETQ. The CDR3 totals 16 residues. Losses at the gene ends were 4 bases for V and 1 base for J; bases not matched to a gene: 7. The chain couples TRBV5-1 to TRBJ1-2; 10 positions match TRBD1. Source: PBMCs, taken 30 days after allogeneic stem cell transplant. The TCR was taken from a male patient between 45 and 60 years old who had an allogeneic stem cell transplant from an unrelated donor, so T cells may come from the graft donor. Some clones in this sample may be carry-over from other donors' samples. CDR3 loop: CASSRAGTGVNYGYTF. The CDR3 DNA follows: TGCGCCAGCAGCCGGGCCGGGACAGGGGTTAACTATGGCTACACCTTC.